Listed below are T cell receptor beta chains from one sample, sequenced in a study of identical twins. TCRdb passed the 5' RACE reads through MiXCR, listing each CDR3 protein once. This table holds about 330,000 distinct CDR3 sequences, approximately 13% found once. This sample also appeared in a second study, on yellow fever vaccine responses in identical twins.

The sequencing sample was made of CD8+ T cells sorted from blood. The receptors stem from a young woman in good health. Each CDR3 is given with its conserved first and last residue. A D gene is named only where the DNA matches it firmly. Size is omitted from some rows. Given values are once, few, many or a class for expanded clones.

j_gene	abundance	v_gene	d_gene	CDR3nt	CDR3aa
TRBJ2-1	.	TRBV2	TRBD2	TGTGCCAGCAGTGAAGCGCTAGCGGGTGGAAACAATGAGCAGTTCTTC	CASSEALAGGNNEQFF
TRBJ1-1	few	TRBV5-1	.	TGCGCCAGCAGCTTGAAAATTCAAGGGAACACTGAAGCTTTCTTT	CASSLKIQGNTEAFF
TRBJ2-2	.	TRBV25-1	.	TGTGCCAGCAATGCGGGAAACACCGGGGAGCTGTTTTTT	CASNAGNTGELFF
TRBJ2-4	few	TRBV2	.	TGTGCCACCTGGGCCAAAAACATTCAGTACTTC	CATWAKNIQYF
TRBJ2-5	few	TRBV6-1	TRBD1	TGTGCCAGCAGCAGCCCGGGGTGGACAGGGGAAGAGACCCAGTACTTC	CASSSPGWTGEETQYF
TRBJ2-3	.	TRBV6-2/TRBV6-3	.	TGTGCCAGCAGTTATGGGTCTTCGGATACGCAGTATTTT	CASSYGSSDTQYF
TRBJ2-3	.	TRBV20-1	TRBD2	TGCAGTGCTAGAGTTCTGGAGCGGGAGTCAGATACGCAGTATTTT	CSARVLERESDTQYF
TRBJ1-5	few	TRBV27	.	TGTGCCAGCAGCCAGCGGTATAGCAATCAGCCCCAGCATTTT	CASSQRYSNQPQHF
TRBJ2-3	.	TRBV28	TRBD2	TGTGCCAGCAGTTTCCCCGTGATAGCGGGGGGCCCTACAGATACGCAGTATTTT	CASSFPVIAGGPTDTQYF
TRBJ2-1	few	TRBV6-1	.	TGTGCCAGCAGACGCCGACTAGGTGAGGAGCAGTTCTTC	CASRRRLGEEQFF
TRBJ2-3	few	TRBV6-2/TRBV6-3	.	TGTGCCACCCTTGAAGGGATCTCCACAGATACGCAGTATTTT	CATLEGISTDTQYF
TRBJ2-3	.	TRBV5-5	.	TGTGCCAGCAGCTTGTCGTTTAGGGCAACCCCGACAGATACGCAGTATTTT	CASSLSFRATPTDTQYF
TRBJ1-1	many	TRBV29-1	.	TGCAGCGTTGAGGGAATCCTAACAGGCGCTTTCTTT	CSVEGILTGAFF
TRBJ1-2	few	TRBV2	.	TGTGCCAGCAGTGACGACAGTCGCGGCTACACCTTC	CASSDDSRGYTF
TRBJ2-5	few	TRBV25-1	.	TGTGCCAGCTCTGGGGTAGTGTGGGAGACCCAGTACTTC	CASSGVVWETQYF
TRBJ2-5	.	TRBV11-2	TRBD1	TGTGCCAGCAGGCAAGGACAGGGAGATCAAGAGACCCAGTACTTC	CASRQGQGDQETQYF
TRBJ2-2	.	TRBV12-3/TRBV12-4	TRBD2	TGTGCCAGCAGTTTGAATTTTGAAATGGGGGGACTAGCCAACACCGGGGAGCTGTTTTTT	CASSLNFEMGGLANTGELFF
TRBJ1-4	few	TRBV6-1	.	TGTGCCAGCAGGGCCACAGCCGCACAGAATGAAAAACTGTTTTTT	CASRATAAQNEKLFF
TRBJ2-1	few	TRBV19	.	TGTGCCAGTAGTAAGGGAGGGGGCTCCTACAATGAGCAGTTCTTC	CASSKGGGSYNEQFF
TRBJ2-3	few	TRBV10-3	TRBD1	TGTGCCATCAGTTATGACAGGGGAGGCACAGATACGCAGTATTTT	CAISYDRGGTDTQYF
TRBJ2-2	.	TRBV2	.	TGTGCCAGCAGTGTGGGCAGGCACACCGGGGAGCTGTTTTTT	CASSVGRHTGELFF
TRBJ2-2	.	TRBV14	.	TGTGCCAGCAGCCCCTTCCTAGGGGAAGGTTCCGGGGAGCTGTTTTTT	CASSPFLGEGSGELFF
TRBJ2-5	.	TRBV10-3	TRBD1	TGTGCCATCAGTCCCGGACAGGGCCAAGAGACCCAGTACTTC	CAISPGQGQETQYF
TRBJ2-7	few	TRBV5-1	.	TGCGCCAGCAGCTTACGGAGTGTCGGGTACGAGCAGTACTTC	CASSLRSVGYEQYF
TRBJ1-2	.	TRBV20-1	TRBD1	TGCAGTGCTACGCCGGACAGGGGTGACTATGGCTACACCTTC	CSATPDRGDYGYTF
TRBJ1-1	many	TRBV20-1	.	TGCAGTGCCAGCTCCCCAGACAGCAACACTGAAGCTTTCTTT	CSASSPDSNTEAFF
TRBJ2-2	few	TRBV24-1	TRBD2	TGTGCCACCAGTGCTAGCGTTGTCAGCGGGAGGGCCTTCACCGGGGAGCTGTTTTTT	CATSASVVSGRAFTGELFF
TRBJ1-2	.	TRBV10-3	TRBD1	TGTGCCATCAGCCCGGGACAGACATATGGCTACACCTTC	CAISPGQTYGYTF
TRBJ2-1	.	TRBV28	.	TGTGCCAGCAGTCCCCGGGGGTCAGAGCAGTTCTTC	CASSPRGSEQFF
TRBJ2-1	few	TRBV14	.	TGTGCCAGCAGCCAGAAGATACAGGACAATGAGCAGTTCTTC	CASSQKIQDNEQFF
TRBJ2-7	.	TRBV7-9	TRBD1	TGTGCCAGCAGCTTATCCGGGACAGGGCGGGACGAGCAGTACTTC	CASSLSGTGRDEQYF
TRBJ2-5	.	TRBV11-2	.	TGTGCCAGCAGCTTAGTGAGGGGAATGGAGACCCAGTACTTC	CASSLVRGMETQYF
TRBJ2-1	.	TRBV14	.	TGTGCCAGCAGCCAAGATTCGGCTCACGCTTACAATGGGCAGTTCTTC	CASSQDSAHAYNGQFF
TRBJ1-6	once	TRBV20-1	.	TGCAGTGCTAGAGATTTGGTTGTTGAGGGACTTCGAAATTCACCCCTCCACTTT	CSARDLVVEGLRNSPLHF
TRBJ1-4	.	TRBV7-9	TRBD1	TGTGCCAGCAGCTCCGGACAGGGGTATGAAAAACTGTTTTTT	CASSSGQGYEKLFF
TRBJ2-3	few	TRBV5-5	.	TGTGCCAGCAGCTTAGCGGAACCTAGCACAGATACGCAGTATTTT	CASSLAEPSTDTQYF
TRBJ2-7	many	TRBV7-9	.	TGTGCCAGCAGCTTAGACGGCTCCTACGAGCAGTACTTC	CASSLDGSYEQYF
TRBJ2-2	few	TRBV27	.	TGTGCCAGCAGTTGGGCACGTGGCACCGGGGAGCTGTTTTTT	CASSWARGTGELFF
TRBJ1-1	.	TRBV5-1	.	TGCGCCAGCAGCTTGGGGGACAACTCCTTGAACACTGAAGCTTTCTTT	CASSLGDNSLNTEAFF
TRBJ2-5	.	TRBV13	.	TGTGCCAGCAGCTTAGAATCCACCAACGCTCAGGGGGAGACCCAGTACTTC	CASSLESTNAQGETQYF
TRBJ2-3	.	TRBV5-6	TRBD2	TGTGCCAGCAGCCCTGGAGGTTCGGGACTAGCGGGGGTTGGGGACACAGATACGCAGTATTTT	CASSPGGSGLAGVGDTDTQYF
TRBJ2-1	.	TRBV20-1	.	TGCAGTGCTAGGAGACCTGAAAGGGTCTACAATGAGCAGTTCTTC	CSARRPERVYNEQFF
TRBJ2-1	few	TRBV12-3/TRBV12-4	.	TGTGCCAGCAGTTTAGTGTCTTACGACCGGAGGGGGCAGTTCTTC	CASSLVSYDRRGQFF
TRBJ2-7	few	TRBV29-1	.	TGCAGCGGAGCGGGCAACTCCTACGAGCAGTACTTC	CSGAGNSYEQYF